Below, 27 T cell receptor beta chains from the same sample are listed, as sequenced in a study of cytotoxic CD8 clonotypes in ibrutinib-treated CLL. Sequenced by immunoSEQ multiplex PCR; TCRdb stores in-frame clones only, minus some. The sample lists approximately 300,000 clones, almost 80% occurring once. The source material was PBMCs, sampled before ibrutinib treatment. These receptors came from a human donor with chronic lymphocytic leukemia.

The chain has TRBV27 and TRBJ2-1, with TRBD1 as a possible D gene (6 bases). This CDR3 spans 15 amino acids. CDR1 is MNHEY, CDR2 SMNVEV, per germline (reference sequence). V was cut by 5 bases and J by 5 bases, with 16 bases left in between. The CDR3 region is CASSQILGANNEQFF. For the CDR3, the DNA is TGTGCCAGCAGTCAAATACTGGGGGCAAACAATGAGCAGTTCTTC.

The CDR3 nucleotides read TGCGCCAGCAGCCCGACAGGGGGCGGCACTGAAGCTTTCTTT. Residues: CASSPTGGGTEAFF. The chain has TRBV5-1 and TRBJ1-1, with 10 bases matching TRBD1. This CDR3 is 14 amino acids long. Germline loops: CDR1 SGHRS, CDR2 YFSETQ. The V and J ends lost 4 bases and 4 bases, in that order; junction bases with no gene match: 4.

The chain combines TRBV11-3 with TRBJ2-1; D is perhaps TRBD1 (5 bases). The CDR3 loop spans 15 amino acids. Trimming stripped 5 bases from V and 6 bases from J, with 17 bases between. CDR1 SGHNT and CDR2 YENEEA come from the germline V gene. CDR3 in DNA: TGTGCCAGCAGCGAGCAGGGTATAAGGGGCAATGAGCAGTTCTTC. The encoded protein is CASSEQGIRGNEQFF.

The chain has TRBV2 and TRBJ1-4; D is ambiguous. CDR3 length equals 15 residues. V gave up 6 bases and J gave up 6 bases, with 17 bases separating them. Germline V gene lookup returns CDR1 SNHLY and CDR2 FYNNEI. In DNA form, the CDR3 reads TGTGCCAGCAGGTCCCGTTGGGGTGCGGATGAAAAACTGTTTTTT. Its protein product is CASRSRWGADEKLFF.

V and J are TRBV11-3 and TRBJ2-2; maybe TRBD1 (6 bases). Trimming cost V 4 bases and J 7 bases, with 10 bases left between them. Germline values: CDR1 SGHNT, CDR2 YENEEA. This CDR3 spans 13 amino acids. The CDR3 sequence: CASSSRGDGELFF. CDR3 nucleotides: TGTGCCAGCAGCTCCAGGGGAGACGGGGAGCTGTTTTTT.

The chain joins TRBV10-1 to TRBJ1-5, with no clear D. Germline assignment: CDR1 WNHNN and CDR2 SYGVQD (reference sequence). The CDR3 loop spans 12 amino acids. V was cut by 2 bases and J by 7 bases, with 6 bases left in between. The CDR3 sequence is CASSESDQPQHF. The CDR3 region has the DNA TGCGCCAGCAGTGAGAGTGACCAGCCCCAGCATTTT.

The V call is TRBV29-1, the J call TRBJ2-3, with D tentatively TRBD1 (5 bases). This CDR3 comprises 14 residues. V was shortened by 1 base and J by 6 bases, with 14 bases between the two germline ends. In germline, CDR1 is SQVTM, CDR2 ANQGSEA. The CDR3 DNA sequence: TGCAGCGTTGAAGTACAGGATTCGGTGGATACGCAGTATTTT. This sequence encodes CSVEVQDSVDTQYF.

This clone has only one observation. V is TRBV5-1 and J is TRBJ2-7, with D possibly matching TRBD2 (6 bases). Between the trimmed V and J ends, which lost 0 bases and 7 bases, there was a span of 20 bases. The germline CDR1 and CDR2 sequences are SGHRS and YFSETQ. The CDR3 loop spans 16 amino acids. The CDR3, as DNA: TGCGCCAGCAGCTTGGGACGGAGGGGACCATCCGAGGAGCAGTACTTC. It codes for CASSLGRRGPSEEQYF.

This clone was detected only a few times. The rearrangement joins TRBV9 to TRBJ1-2; D unclear. Trimming removed 6 bases from V and 7 bases from J, with 10 bases in between. This CDR3 spans 11 amino acids. Per the germline V gene, CDR1 is SGDLS and CDR2 is YYNGEE. This CDR3 is CASNDGFGYTF. The CDR3 DNA follows: TGTGCCAGCAACGACGGGTTTGGCTACACCTTC.

This chain connects TRBV30 to TRBJ1-5, with TRBD1 matching over 8 bases. The germline CDR1 and CDR2 sequences are GTSNPN and SVGIG (reference sequence). Trimming removed 2 bases from V and 6 bases from J; junction bases left unmatched: 6. The CDR3 spans 14 residues. The CDR3 sequence is CAWSPGQGFQPQHF. The DNA for the CDR3 is TGTGCCTGGAGTCCCGGACAGGGCTTTCAGCCCCAGCATTTT. Full variable domain (rest looked up from reference TRBV30 and TRBJ1-5): SQTIHQWPATLVQPVGSPLSLECTVEGTSNPNLYWYRQAAGRGLQLLFYSVGIGQISSEVPQNLSASRPQDRQFILSSKKLLLSDSGFYLCAWSPGQGFQPQHFGDGTRLSIL.

The V call is TRBV15, the J call TRBJ1-2; no clear D gene. The germline V and J ends were trimmed by 5 bases and 7 bases, with 17 bases remaining between them. CDR3 length equals 14 residues. Germline CDR1 and CDR2: LNHNV and YYDKDF (reference sequence). CDR3 in amino acids: CATSPSSSFVGYTF. CDR3 DNA: TGTGCCACCAGCCCAAGTTCGAGTTTCGTTGGCTACACCTTC.

The chain has TRBV5-5 and TRBJ2-1, with D perhaps matching TRBD1 (6 bases). V gave up 1 base and J gave up 4 bases, with 12 bases separating them. There are 15 residues in the CDR3. CDR1 is SGHKS and CDR2 is YYEKEE in the germline V gene (reference sequence). The CDR3, as DNA: TGTGCCAGCAGCTTGCTGGACAGTCTATACAATGAGCAGTTCTTC. Translating it yields CASSLLDSLYNEQFF. Full variable domain (remainder filled in from reference TRBV5-5 and TRBJ2-1): DAGVTQSPTHLIKTRGQQVTLRCSPISGHKSVSWYQQVLGQGPQFIFQYYEKEERGRGNFPDRFSARQFPNYSSELNVNALLLGDSALYLCASSLLDSLYNEQFFGPGTRLTVL.

V and J are TRBV9 and TRBJ1-2; possible D gene TRBD1, 5 bases. This CDR3 contains 14 residues. V was shortened by 0 bases and J by 8 bases, with 14 bases between the two germline ends. The germline V gene has CDR1 SGDLS and CDR2 YYNGEE. CDR3 residues: CASSVGDLPRGYTF. For the CDR3, the DNA is TGTGCCAGCAGCGTAGGGGACCTCCCTAGAGGCTACACCTTC.

The CDR3 DNA reads TGTGCCACCAGCAGACTGACTAGCGGGAGGGTGGCAGATACGCAGTATTTT. Amino acids: CATSRLTSGRVADTQYF. The chain combines TRBV15 with TRBJ2-3; 14 positions match TRBD2. Germline trimming cut 2 bases from V and 4 bases from J; bases unmatched to any gene: 5. CDR3 size: 17 residues. The germline V gene encodes CDR1 LNHNV and CDR2 YYDKDF (reference sequence).

V usage is TRBV9 and J usage is TRBJ1-2; no firm D call. Germline V CDR1 and CDR2: SGDLS, YYNGEE. The CDR3 is 15 amino acids. The V end lost 1 base, the J end lost 2 bases, and 12 bases lay between the germline ends. The CDR3 protein is CASSVQHTRNYGYTF. CDR3 in DNA: TGTGCCAGCAGCGTACAGCACACCCGAAACTATGGCTACACCTTC.

This clone was detected a few times. The CDR3 region is CASSFYYEQYF. In DNA form, the CDR3 reads TGTGCCAGCAGCTTCTACTACGAGCAGTACTTC. The V and J genes are TRBV11-2 and TRBJ2-7, with D unclear. V lost 3 bases and J lost 3, with 3 bases in between. The CDR3 is 11 amino acids. CDR1 SGHAT and CDR2 FQNNGV come from the germline V gene. Supplemented by reference TRBV11-2 and TRBJ2-7, the full variable domain reads EAGVAQSPRYKIIEKRQSVAFWCNPISGHATLYWYQQILGQGPKLLIQFQNNGVVDDSQLPKDRFSAERLKGVDSTLKIQPAKLEDSAVYLCASSFYYEQYFGPGTRLTVT.

This clone was picked up one time. The chain has TRBV9 and TRBJ2-1; D gene ambiguous. The CDR3 extends over 14 amino acids. V gave up 4 bases and J gave up 9 bases, with 17 bases separating them. Per the germline V gene, CDR1 is SGDLS and CDR2 is YYNGEE. CDR3 sequence (DNA): TGTGCCAGCAGCCTCAAAGGGCCCTCTGGTGAGCAGTTCTTC. This codes for CASSLKGPSGEQFF.

V usage is TRBV5-1 and J usage is TRBJ1-4; D remains ambiguous. CDR1 is SGHRS, CDR2 YFSETQ, per germline. Trimming left V 0 bases short and J 0 bases short, with 12 bases between. CDR3 size: 17 residues. The CDR3 DNA follows: TGCGCCAGCAGCTTGGGAGGGCACAGTGCAACTAATGAAAAACTGTTTTTT. It yields the protein CASSLGGHSATNEKLFF.

J is TRBJ2-7 and V is TRBV4-3; possibly TRBD1 or TRBD2 for D (5 bases each). This CDR3 is built from 15 residues. V was trimmed by 0 bases and J by 3 bases, leaving 12 bases between them. From germline, CDR1 is LGHNA and CDR2 YSLEER. The CDR3 protein is CASSQEAGRGYEQYF. The CDR3 DNA is TGCGCCAGCAGCCAAGAGGCAGGGAGAGGCTACGAGCAGTACTTC.

This sequence joins TRBV10-1 and TRBJ2-1; TRBD1 matches 7 bases. The length of the CDR3 is 16 residues. Germline V gene sequence: CDR1 WNHNN, CDR2 SYGVQD (reference sequence). The V and J ends lost 4 bases and 4 bases, in that order; junction bases with no gene match: 10. The CDR3, as DNA: TGCGCCAGCAGTGGACAGTCGGGACAGCTATACAATGAGCAGTTCTTC. Translated: CASSGQSGQLYNEQFF.

CDR3 in DNA: TGTGCCAGCAGTTTCCAGGGAGCAACTAACTATGGCTACACCTTC. Translated, it gives CASSFQGATNYGYTF. This chain uses TRBV6-6 with TRBJ1-2; maybe TRBD1 (5 bases). The ends were cut back, 4 bases at V and 0 bases at J, with 12 bases in the middle. The CDR3 has 15 residues. Germline V gene lookup returns CDR1 MNHNY and CDR2 SVGAGI (reference sequence).

The chain employs TRBV30 and TRBJ2-2; D perhaps matches TRBD1 (6 bases). The V and J ends lost 2 bases and 5 bases respectively, with 9 bases between them. CDR1 and CDR2 from the germline V gene are GTSNPN and SVGIG (reference sequence). The CDR3 contains 13 residues. CDR3 DNA sequence: TGTGCCTGGAGTCCGGACAGAACCGGGGAGCTGTTTTTT. It specifies CAWSPDRTGELFF.

This clone was picked up a small number of times. The chain has TRBV30 and TRBJ1-1; D uncertain. The CDR3 contains 12 residues. CDR1 GTSNPN and CDR2 SVGIG come from the germline V gene (reference sequence). Trimming pared 1 base from V and 3 bases from J, leaving 6 bases between. The CDR3 sequence: CAWSGDDTEAFF. The CDR3 DNA is TGTGCCTGGAGTGGAGATGACACTGAAGCTTTCTTT.

The chain links TRBV27 to TRBJ2-7; 8 nucleotides line up with TRBD2. This CDR3 spans 13 amino acids. Per germline, CDR1 MNHEY and CDR2 SMNVEV (reference sequence). V was clipped by 6 bases and J by 5 bases; unmatched bases: 6. The CDR3 here is CASSPSGGHEQYF. For the CDR3, the DNA is TGTGCCAGCAGCCCCAGCGGGGGCCACGAGCAGTACTTC.

This clone was detected only once. Other DNA sequences in this specimen translate into the identical CDR3. The chain couples TRBV7-9 to TRBJ2-1; D tentatively fits TRBD1 or TRBD2 (6 bases each). This CDR3 has 13 amino acids. Germline values: CDR1 SEHNR, CDR2 FQNEAQ (reference sequence). Trimming took off 4 bases at V and 4 bases at J, with 8 bases between the two ends. For the CDR3, the DNA is TGTGCCAGCAGCTCGGGGGCGTACAATGAGCAGTTCTTC. This translates into CASSSGAYNEQFF.

The CDR3: CASSLGQGPISSYEQYF. The CDR3 nucleotides read TGTGCCAGCAGCTTGGGACAGGGGCCGATTTCCTCCTACGAGCAGTACTTC. V usage is TRBV5-8 and J usage is TRBJ2-7, with 8 bases aligning to TRBD1. V was clipped by 0 bases and J by 0 bases; unmatched bases: 8. The CDR3 runs 17 residues. Germline CDR1 SGHTS, CDR2 YDEGEE. The full variable domain, its missing parts supplied by reference TRBV5-8 and TRBJ2-7, is EAGVTQSPTHLIKTRGQQATLRCSPISGHTSVYWYQQALGLGLQFLLWYDEGEERNRGNFPPRFSGRQFPNYSSELNVNALELEDSALYLCASSLGQGPISSYEQYFGPGTRLTVT.

The chain couples TRBV7-2 to TRBJ2-7, with D possibly TRBD1 on 6 matching bases. V was clipped by 4 bases and J by 3 bases, with 10 bases between them. The CDR3 contains 13 residues. The germline CDR1 and CDR2 sequences are SGHTA and FQGNSA. The CDR3 nucleotides read TGTGCCAGCAGCTCTAGAGGGGGCTACGAGCAGTACTTC. Amino acid sequence: CASSSRGGYEQYF.